This entry lists 14 T cell receptor beta chains sequenced from one sample in a study of OX40 agonist ivuxolimab in advanced cancers. Here immunoSEQ multiplex PCR was the method, and the copy in TCRdb shows in-frame clones only, minus some. The repertoire holds about 55,000 clones, with approximately 91% as singletons. Here the sequenced sample was CD4+ or CD8+ T cells sorted from blood, taken in a trial of the OX40 agonist ivuxolimab. Every receptor here comes from an adult with an advanced solid tumor such as melanoma, head and neck, liver or kidney cancer.

The V call is TRBV6-1, the J call TRBJ2-2, with D perhaps TRBD1 (6 bases). CDR1 and CDR2 from the germline V gene are MNHNS and SASEGT. The CDR3 sequence is 14 residues long. V lost 3 bases to trimming and J lost 4 bases, with 9 bases between them. CDR3 protein: CASSDLTGTGELFF. The CDR3 coding sequence is TGTGCCAGCAGTGATTTGACAGGCACCGGGGAGCTGTTTTTT.

The rearrangement links TRBV28 to TRBJ2-1; TRBD2 is a possible D gene (6 bases). V dropped 4 bases and J dropped 3 bases, with 16 bases sitting between them. From germline, CDR1 is MDHEN and CDR2 SYDVKM. The CDR3 length is 16 residues. CDR3 amino acids: CASSSTGTPRYNEQFF. CDR3 bases: TGTGCCAGCAGTTCGACCGGGACTCCTCGCTACAATGAGCAGTTCTTC.

CDR3 residues: CASSISGTEGETQYF. For the CDR3, the DNA is TGCGCCAGCAGCATATCCGGGACAGAAGGAGAGACCCAGTACTTC. This rearrangement joins TRBV5-1 to TRBJ2-5; the match to TRBD1 covers 7 bases. Germline V lookup: CDR1 SGHRS, CDR2 YFSETQ. The length of the CDR3 is 15 residues. The V and J ends lost 4 bases and 4 bases, in that order; junction bases with no gene match: 10. Drawing the rest from reference TRBV5-1 and TRBJ2-5, the complete variable domain is KAGVTQTPRYLIKTRGQQVTLSCSPISGHRSVSWYQQTPGQGLQFLFEYFSETQRNKGNFPGRFSGRQFSNSRSEMNVSTLELGDSALYLCASSISGTEGETQYFGPGTRLLVL.

V and J are TRBV30 and TRBJ1-4, with 7 bases lining up with TRBD1. The CDR3 has 13 amino acids. From germline, CDR1 is GTSNPN and CDR2 SVGIG (reference sequence). V lost 5 bases to trimming and J lost 7 bases; unmatched junction nucleotides: 7. The CDR3 is CAWSTGFSEKLFF. The CDR3 bases are TGTGCCTGGTCGACAGGGTTCTCTGAAAAACTGTTTTTT.

The chain has TRBV5-4 and TRBJ2-3, with 8 bases fitting TRBD2. In germline, CDR1 is SGHNT, CDR2 YYREEE (reference sequence). The J segment lost 11 bases and the V segment lost 1 base, leaving 3 bases of the junction unmatched. CDR3 length: 12 amino acids. CDR3 amino acids: CASSLSGSKQYF. The CDR3, as DNA: TGTGCCAGCAGCTTGAGCGGGAGCAAGCAGTATTTT.

This sequence joins TRBV9 and TRBJ2-1; 11 bases are a match to TRBD1. The CDR3 loop spans 17 amino acids. Germline V gene lookup returns CDR1 SGDLS and CDR2 YYNGEE. The V segment lost 5 bases and the J segment 7 bases; nucleotides outside the gene matches: 14. CDR3 DNA sequence: TGTGCCAGCAGTCCTCGCCCGGGGACAGGGGGTTTGAATGAGCAGTTCTTC. It translates to CASSPRPGTGGLNEQFF.

This CDR3 reads CATSGQQVTNEQFF. The CDR3 DNA reads TGTGCCACCAGCGGACAACAGGTTACCAATGAGCAGTTCTTC. The chain employs TRBV2 and TRBJ2-1; D assignment may be TRBD1 or TRBD2 (5 bases each). Germline V gene data show CDR1 as SNHLY and CDR2 as FYNNEI. Trimming stripped 10 bases from V and 6 bases from J, with 19 bases between. The CDR3 has 14 residues.

This chain uses TRBV30 with TRBJ1-2; no clear D gene. CDR3 length: 13 residues. Trimming removed 4 bases at V and 3 bases at J, with 12 bases between. Germline-derived CDR1 and CDR2 are GTSNPN and SVGIG (reference sequence). CDR3 sequence: CAWTRQADYGYTF. The CDR3 region has the DNA TGTGCCTGGACTCGTCAGGCAGACTATGGCTACACCTTC. Drawing the rest from reference TRBV30 and TRBJ1-2, the complete variable domain is SQTIHQWPATLVQPVGSPLSLECTVEGTSNPNLYWYRQAAGRGLQLLFYSVGIGQISSEVPQNLSASRPQDRQFILSSKKLLLSDSGFYLCAWTRQADYGYTFGSGTRLTVV.

This clone has just one count. The gene calls are TRBV18 and TRBJ1-5; possible D gene TRBD1, 6 bases. The germline V gene encodes CDR1 KGHSH and CDR2 LQKENI. The CDR3 covers 16 residues. V was cut by 0 bases and J by 7 bases, with 16 bases left in between. The chain's CDR3 is CASSPPGDTPEQPQHF. The CDR3 nucleotides are TGTGCCAGCTCACCACCGGGGGACACTCCGGAACAGCCCCAGCATTTT.

V is TRBV6-5 and J is TRBJ2-7; D not certain. Trimming shortened V by 5 bases and J by 4 bases, and 6 bases separated the two germline ends. Germline-derived CDR1 and CDR2 are MNHEY and SVGAGI. The CDR3 is 11 residues long. The CDR3 region is CASSTLYEQYF. The CDR3 DNA reads as TGTGCCAGCAGTACCCTATACGAGCAGTACTTC.

On this clone itself: Mismatch with germline at one junction end may stem from a read error. J is TRBJ2-4 and V is TRBV29-1; D may be TRBD2 (6 bases). The CDR3 has 14 amino acids. Germline CDR1 and CDR2: SQVTM and ANQGSEA. CDR3 in amino acids: CTSHGRLAKDIQYF. The CDR3 DNA reads TGCACCTCTCATGGGAGGTTGGCCAAAGACATTCAGTACTTC.

The sample holds a few counts of this clone. The chain has TRBV2 and TRBJ2-5, with 9 nucleotides matching TRBD2. V lost 6 bases, J lost 2 bases, and 4 bases stayed unmatched. The CDR3 runs to 14 residues. The V gene's germline CDR1 is SNHLY and CDR2 FYNNEI. In DNA form, the CDR3 reads TGTGCCAGCAGAGCGACTAGCGGACAAGAGACCCAGTACTTC. It specifies CASRATSGQETQYF.

The chain has TRBV5-4 and TRBJ1-5, with D tentatively TRBD1 (5 bases). The CDR3 covers 15 residues. The germline CDR1 and CDR2 sequences are SGHNT and YYREEE (reference sequence). The V and J ends lost 0 bases and 1 base respectively, with 8 bases between them. The CDR3 loop reads CASSLGGSSNQPQHF. Here the CDR3 DNA reads TGTGCCAGCAGCTTGGGGGGGTCCAGCAATCAGCCCCAGCATTTT.

V and J are TRBV28 and TRBJ2-7, with 7 bases that match TRBD2. This CDR3 comprises 14 residues. V gave up 6 bases and J gave up 4 bases; unmatched junction bases: 9. Germline V CDR1 and CDR2: MDHEN, SYDVKM. The CDR3: CASRGSGGRYEQYF. For the CDR3, the DNA is TGTGCCAGCAGGGGCTCGGGGGGTAGGTACGAGCAGTACTTC.